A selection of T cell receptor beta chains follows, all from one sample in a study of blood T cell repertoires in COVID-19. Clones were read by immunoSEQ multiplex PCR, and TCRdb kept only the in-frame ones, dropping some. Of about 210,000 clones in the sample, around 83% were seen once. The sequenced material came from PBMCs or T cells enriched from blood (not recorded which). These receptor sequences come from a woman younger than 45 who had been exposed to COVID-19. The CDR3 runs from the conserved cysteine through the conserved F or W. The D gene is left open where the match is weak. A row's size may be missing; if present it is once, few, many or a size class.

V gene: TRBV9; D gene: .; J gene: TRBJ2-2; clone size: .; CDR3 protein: CASSVGQPNTGELFF; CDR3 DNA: TGTGCCAGCAGCGTGGGGCAGCCGAACACCGGGGAGCTGTTTTTT
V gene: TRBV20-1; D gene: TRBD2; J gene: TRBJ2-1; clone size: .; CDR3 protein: CSASTGGYKGDEQFF; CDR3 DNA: TGCAGTGCTAGTACGGGGGGATACAAAGGGGATGAGCAGTTCTTC
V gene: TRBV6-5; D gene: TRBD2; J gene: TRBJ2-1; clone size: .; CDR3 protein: CASSPGLAYNEQFF; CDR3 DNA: TGTGCCAGCAGTCCGGGACTAGCTTACAATGAGCAGTTCTTC
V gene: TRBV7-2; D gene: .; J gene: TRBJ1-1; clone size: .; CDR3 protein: CASSLVGQTEAFF; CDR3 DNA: TGTGCCAGCAGCTTAGTGGGGCAGACCGAAGCTTTCTTT
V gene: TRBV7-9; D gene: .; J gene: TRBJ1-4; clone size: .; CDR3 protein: CASSLAPNEKLFF; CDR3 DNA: TGTGCCAGCAGCTTAGCCCCAAATGAAAAACTGTTTTTT
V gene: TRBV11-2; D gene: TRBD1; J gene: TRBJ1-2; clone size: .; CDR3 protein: CASSSPSRQGHYGYTF; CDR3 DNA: TGTGCCAGCAGCTCGCCATCCCGACAGGGACACTATGGCTACACCTTC
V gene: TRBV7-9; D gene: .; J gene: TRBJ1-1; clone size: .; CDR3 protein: CASSLAMAGEAFF; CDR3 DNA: TGTGCCAGCAGCTTAGCAATGGCAGGTGAAGCTTTCTTT
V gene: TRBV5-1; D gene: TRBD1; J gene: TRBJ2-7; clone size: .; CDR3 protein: CASSSGWSGTASYEQYF; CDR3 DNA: TGCGCCAGCAGCTCCGGCTGGTCCGGGACAGCCTCCTACGAGCAGTACTTC
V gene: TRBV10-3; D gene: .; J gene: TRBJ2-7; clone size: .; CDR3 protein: CAISESLRESYEQYF; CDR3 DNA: TGTGCCATCAGTGAGTCGTTGAGGGAGTCCTACGAGCAGTACTTC
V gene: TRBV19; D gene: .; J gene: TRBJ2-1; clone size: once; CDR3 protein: CASSTRLSGHEQFF; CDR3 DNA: TGTGCCAGTAGTACACGTCTCTCGGGTCATGAGCAGTTCTTC
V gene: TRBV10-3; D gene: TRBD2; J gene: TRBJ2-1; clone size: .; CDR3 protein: CAINPGRGGQNEQFF; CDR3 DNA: TGTGCCATCAACCCAGGACGGGGGGGCCAAAATGAGCAGTTCTTC
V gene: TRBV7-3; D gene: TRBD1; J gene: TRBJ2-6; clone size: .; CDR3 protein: CASSSWGTGAFGANVLTF; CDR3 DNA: TGTGCCAGCAGCTCATGGGGGACAGGGGCCTTTGGGGCCAACGTCCTGACTTTC
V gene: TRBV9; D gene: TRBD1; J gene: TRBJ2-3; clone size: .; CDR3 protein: CASSVGRGRFADTQYF; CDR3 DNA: TGTGCCAGCAGCGTTGGCAGGGGGCGATTTGCAGATACGCAGTATTTT
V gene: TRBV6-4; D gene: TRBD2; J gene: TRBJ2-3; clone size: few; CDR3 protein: CASSDSSGGSTDTQYF; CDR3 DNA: TGTGCCAGCAGTGACTCAAGCGGGGGTAGCACAGATACGCAGTATTTT
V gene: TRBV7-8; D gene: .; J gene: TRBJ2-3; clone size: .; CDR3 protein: CASTNRGGPDTQYF; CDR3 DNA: TGTGCCAGCACCAACAGGGGGGGTCCGGATACGCAGTATTTT
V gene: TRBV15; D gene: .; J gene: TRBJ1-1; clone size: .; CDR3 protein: CATSRAGVTEAFF; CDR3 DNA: TGTGCCACCAGCAGAGCCGGGGTCACTGAAGCTTTCTTT
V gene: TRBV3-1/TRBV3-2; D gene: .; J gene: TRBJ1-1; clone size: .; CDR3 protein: CASSQTALNTEAFF; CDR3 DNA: TGTGCCAGCAGCCAAACAGCCTTGAACACTGAAGCTTTCTTT
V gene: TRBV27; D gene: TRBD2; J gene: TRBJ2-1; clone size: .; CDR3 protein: CASSLLAGSYNEQFF; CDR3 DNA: TGTGCCAGCAGTTTATTAGCGGGGTCCTACAATGAGCAGTTCTTC
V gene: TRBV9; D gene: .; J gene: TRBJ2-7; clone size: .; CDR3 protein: CASSPQGGSYEQYF; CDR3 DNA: TGTGCCAGCAGCCCCCAGGGGGGCTCCTACGAGCAGTACTTC
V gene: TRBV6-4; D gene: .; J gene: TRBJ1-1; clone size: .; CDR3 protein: CASSRELNTEAFF; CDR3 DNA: TGTGCCAGCAGTAGAGAGTTGAACACTGAAGCTTTCTTT
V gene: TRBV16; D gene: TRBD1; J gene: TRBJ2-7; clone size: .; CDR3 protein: CASSPQTPGQGGYEQYF; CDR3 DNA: TGTGCCAGCAGCCCTCAAACGCCGGGACAGGGGGGCTACGAGCAGTACTTC
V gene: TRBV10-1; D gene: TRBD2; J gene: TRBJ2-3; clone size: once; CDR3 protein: CASSGSGAPTDTQYF; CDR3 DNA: TGCGCCAGCAGCGGTAGCGGGGCTCCCACAGATACGCAGTATTTT
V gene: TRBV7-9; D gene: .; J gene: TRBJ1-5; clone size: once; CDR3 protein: CASSFRGSNQPQHF; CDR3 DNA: TGTGCCAGCAGCTTCCGGGGTAGCAATCAGCCCCAGCATTTT
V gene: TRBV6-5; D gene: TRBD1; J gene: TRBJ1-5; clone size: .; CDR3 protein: CASKGQGNQPQHF; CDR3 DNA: TGTGCCAGCAAAGGACAGGGAAATCAGCCCCAGCATTTT
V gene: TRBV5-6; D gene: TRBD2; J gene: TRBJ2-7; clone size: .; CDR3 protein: CASRRGGLEQYF; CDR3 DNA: TGTGCCAGCCGGCGGGGGGGCCTCGAGCAGTACTTC
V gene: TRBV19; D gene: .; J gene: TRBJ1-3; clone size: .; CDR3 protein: CASSAGLNSGNTIYF; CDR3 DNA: TGTGCCAGTAGTGCCGGACTAAACTCTGGAAACACCATATATTTT
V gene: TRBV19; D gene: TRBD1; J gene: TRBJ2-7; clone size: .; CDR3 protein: CASSPDRGLNEQYF; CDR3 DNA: TGTGCCAGTAGTCCGGACAGGGGATTAAACGAGCAGTACTTC
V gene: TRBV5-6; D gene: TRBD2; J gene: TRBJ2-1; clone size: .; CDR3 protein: CASSFLLGLAGLDEQFF; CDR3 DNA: TGTGCCAGCAGCTTTCTGCTGGGACTAGCGGGGCTGGATGAGCAGTTCTTC
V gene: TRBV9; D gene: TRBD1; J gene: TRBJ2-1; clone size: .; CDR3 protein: CASSAGTGYDNEQFF; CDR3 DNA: TGTGCCAGCAGCGCTGGGACAGGGTACGACAATGAGCAGTTCTTC
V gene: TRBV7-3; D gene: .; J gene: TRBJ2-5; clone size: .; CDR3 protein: CASSLLAGSRETQYF; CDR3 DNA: TGTGCCAGCAGCCTTTTGGCAGGGTCGAGGGAGACCCAGTACTTC
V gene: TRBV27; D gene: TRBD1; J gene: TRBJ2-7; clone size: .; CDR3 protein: CASSSPGQGTKEQYF; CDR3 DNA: TGTGCCAGCAGTTCCCCGGGACAGGGAACGAAAGAGCAGTACTTC
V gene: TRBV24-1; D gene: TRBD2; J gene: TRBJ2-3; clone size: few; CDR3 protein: CAISRGGTSADTQYF; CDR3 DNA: TGTGCCATTTCCCGGGGGGGGACAAGCGCAGATACGCAGTATTTT
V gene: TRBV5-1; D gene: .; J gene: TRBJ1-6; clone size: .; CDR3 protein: CASSPIALRDSPLHF; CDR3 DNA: TGCGCCAGCAGCCCGATCGCGCTTCGGGATTCACCCCTCCACTTT
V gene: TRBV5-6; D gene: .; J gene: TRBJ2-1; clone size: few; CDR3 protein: CASSYFYEQFF; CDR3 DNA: TGTGCCAGCAGCTACTTTTATGAGCAGTTCTTC
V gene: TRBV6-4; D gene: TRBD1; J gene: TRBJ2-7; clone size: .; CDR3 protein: CASRVHWGQGRTYEQYF; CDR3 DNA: TGTGCCAGCAGGGTACACTGGGGACAGGGAAGGACCTACGAGCAGTACTTC
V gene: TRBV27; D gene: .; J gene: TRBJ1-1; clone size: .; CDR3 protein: CASSQDQGWNTEAFF; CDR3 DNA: TGTGCCAGCAGTCAGGACCAGGGTTGGAACACTGAAGCTTTCTTT
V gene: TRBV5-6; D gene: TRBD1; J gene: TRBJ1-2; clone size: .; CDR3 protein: CASSADDRGNYGYTF; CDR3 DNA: TGTGCCAGCAGCGCAGATGACAGGGGTAACTATGGCTACACCTTC
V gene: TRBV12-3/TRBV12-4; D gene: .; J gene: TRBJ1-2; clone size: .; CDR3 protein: CASSLKSEGYTF; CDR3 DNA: TGTGCCAGCAGTTTAAAATCGGAGGGCTACACCTTC
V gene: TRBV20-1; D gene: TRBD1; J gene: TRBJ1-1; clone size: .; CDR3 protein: CSASPNRQGVNTEAFF; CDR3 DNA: TGCAGTGCTAGTCCAAATCGACAGGGTGTGAACACTGAAGCTTTCTTT
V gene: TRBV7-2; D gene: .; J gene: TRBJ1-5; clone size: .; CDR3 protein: CASSPAGVQGKQPQHF; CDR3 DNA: TGTGCCAGCAGCCCCGCCGGGGTACAGGGTAAGCAGCCCCAGCATTTT
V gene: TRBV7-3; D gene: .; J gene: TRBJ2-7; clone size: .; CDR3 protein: CASSLDSYSEQYF; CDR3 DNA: TGTGCCAGCAGCTTGGACAGCTACTCGGAGCAGTACTTC
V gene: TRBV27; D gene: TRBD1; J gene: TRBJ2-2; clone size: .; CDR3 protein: CASRNTGGTGELFF; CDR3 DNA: TGTGCCAGCAGGAACACAGGGGGCACCGGGGAGCTGTTTTTT
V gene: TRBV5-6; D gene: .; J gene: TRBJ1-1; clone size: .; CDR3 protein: CASSLLGQSNTEAFF; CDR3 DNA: TGTGCCAGCAGCTTACTAGGACAGTCGAACACTGAAGCTTTCTTT
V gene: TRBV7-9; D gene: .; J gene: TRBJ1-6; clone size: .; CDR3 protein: CASSLETASSYNSPLHF; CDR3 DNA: TGTGCCAGCAGCTTAGAAACCGCCAGCTCCTATAATTCACCCCTCCACTTT
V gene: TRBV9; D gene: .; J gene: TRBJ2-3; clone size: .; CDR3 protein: CASSGWGEIDTQYF; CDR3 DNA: TGTGCCAGCAGTGGTTGGGGGGAGATAGATACGCAGTATTTT